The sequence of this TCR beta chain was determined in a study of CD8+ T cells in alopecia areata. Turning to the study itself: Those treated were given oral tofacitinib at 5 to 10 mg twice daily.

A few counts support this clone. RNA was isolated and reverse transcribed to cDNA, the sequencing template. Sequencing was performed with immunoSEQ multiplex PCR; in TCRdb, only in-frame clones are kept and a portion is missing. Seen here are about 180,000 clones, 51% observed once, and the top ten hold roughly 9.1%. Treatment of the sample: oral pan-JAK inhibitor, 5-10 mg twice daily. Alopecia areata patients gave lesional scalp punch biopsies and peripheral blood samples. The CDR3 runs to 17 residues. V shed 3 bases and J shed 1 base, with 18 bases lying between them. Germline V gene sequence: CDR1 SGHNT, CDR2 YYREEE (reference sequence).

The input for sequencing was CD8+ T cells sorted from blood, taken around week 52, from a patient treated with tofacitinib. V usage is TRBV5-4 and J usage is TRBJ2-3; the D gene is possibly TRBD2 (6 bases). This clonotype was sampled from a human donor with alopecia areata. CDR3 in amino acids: CASSSELALFRTDTQYF. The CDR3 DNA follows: TGTGCCAGCAGCTCCGAACTAGCCCTATTTCGCACAGATACGCAGTATTTT.